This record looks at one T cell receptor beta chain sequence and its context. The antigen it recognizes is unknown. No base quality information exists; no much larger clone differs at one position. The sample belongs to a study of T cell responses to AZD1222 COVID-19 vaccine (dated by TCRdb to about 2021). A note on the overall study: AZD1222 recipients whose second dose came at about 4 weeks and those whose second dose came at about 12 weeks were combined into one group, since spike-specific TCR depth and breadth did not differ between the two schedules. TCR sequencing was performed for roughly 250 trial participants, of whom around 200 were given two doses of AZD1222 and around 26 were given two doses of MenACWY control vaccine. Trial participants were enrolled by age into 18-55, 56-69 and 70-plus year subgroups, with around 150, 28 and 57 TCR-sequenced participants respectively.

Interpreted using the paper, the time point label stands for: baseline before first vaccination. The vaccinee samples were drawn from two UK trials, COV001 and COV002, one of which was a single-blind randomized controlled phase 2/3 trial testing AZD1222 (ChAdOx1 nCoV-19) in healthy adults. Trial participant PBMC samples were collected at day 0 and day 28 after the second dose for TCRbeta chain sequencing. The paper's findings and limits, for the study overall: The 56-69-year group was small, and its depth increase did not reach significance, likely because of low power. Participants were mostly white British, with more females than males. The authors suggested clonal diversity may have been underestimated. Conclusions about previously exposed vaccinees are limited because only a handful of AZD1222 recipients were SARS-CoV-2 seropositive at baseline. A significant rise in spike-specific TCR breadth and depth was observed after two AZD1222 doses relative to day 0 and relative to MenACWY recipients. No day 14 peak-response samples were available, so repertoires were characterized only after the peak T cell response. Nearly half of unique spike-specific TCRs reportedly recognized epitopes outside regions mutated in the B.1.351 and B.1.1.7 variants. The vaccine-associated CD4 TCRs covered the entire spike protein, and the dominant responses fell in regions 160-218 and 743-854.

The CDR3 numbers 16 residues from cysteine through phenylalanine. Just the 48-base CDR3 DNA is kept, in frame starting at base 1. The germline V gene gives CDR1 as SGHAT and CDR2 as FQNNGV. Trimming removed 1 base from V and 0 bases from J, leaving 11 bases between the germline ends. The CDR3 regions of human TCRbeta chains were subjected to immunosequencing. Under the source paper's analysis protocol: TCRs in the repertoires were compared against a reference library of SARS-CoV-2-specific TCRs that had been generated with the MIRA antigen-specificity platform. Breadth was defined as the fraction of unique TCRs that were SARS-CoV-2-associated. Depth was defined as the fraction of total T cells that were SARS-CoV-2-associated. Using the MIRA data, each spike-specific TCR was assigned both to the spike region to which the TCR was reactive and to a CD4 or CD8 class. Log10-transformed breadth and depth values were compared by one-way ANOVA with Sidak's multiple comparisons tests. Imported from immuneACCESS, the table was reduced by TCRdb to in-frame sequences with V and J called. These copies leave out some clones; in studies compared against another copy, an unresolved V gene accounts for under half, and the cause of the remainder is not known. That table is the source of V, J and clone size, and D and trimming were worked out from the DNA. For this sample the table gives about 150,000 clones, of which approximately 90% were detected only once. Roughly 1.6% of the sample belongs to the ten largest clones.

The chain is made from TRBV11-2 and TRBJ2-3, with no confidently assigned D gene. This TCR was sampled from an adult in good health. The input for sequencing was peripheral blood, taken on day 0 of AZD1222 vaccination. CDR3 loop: CASSLVRPSSTDTQYF. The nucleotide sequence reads TGTGCCAGCAGCTTAGTACGGCCCTCTAGCACAGATACGCAGTATTTT.